These 2 T cell receptor beta chains came from one sample sequenced in a study of cytomegalovirus exposure and HLA in healthy donors. The protocol was immunoSEQ multiplex PCR, while the TCRdb copy is restricted to in-frame clones and leaves out a portion. The sample lists 140,000 to 150,000 clones; roughly 89% were seen once. Sequencing used PBMCs. The receptors shown here come from a man younger than 30 in good health and CMV-seropositive.

J is TRBJ2-7 and V is TRBV7-6; 7 positions match TRBD1. V gave up 5 bases and J gave up 7 bases; unmatched junction bases: 5. The CDR3 totals 12 residues. The V gene's germline CDR1 is SGHVS and CDR2 FNYEAQ. This CDR3 is CASSPDRVEQYF. The CDR3 nucleotides are TGTGCCAGCAGCCCCGACAGGGTTGAGCAGTACTTC.

The chain has TRBV5-1 and TRBJ1-4; D possibly corresponds to TRBD1 (6 bases). Germline-derived CDR1 and CDR2 are SGHRS and YFSETQ. V was pared by 0 bases and J by 7 bases, with 13 bases between. This CDR3 is 15 amino acids long. CDR3 DNA: TGCGCCAGCAGCTTGGAAGGACAGCAGGGTGAAAAACTGTTTTTT. Its translation is CASSLEGQQGEKLFF.